The 24 T cell receptor beta chains in this list originate from one sample, sequenced in a study of blood T cell repertoires in COVID-19. Some clones are missing from TCRdb's copy, which holds only in-frame ones; the method was immunoSEQ multiplex PCR. The profile shows over 300,000 clones, around 87% of them singletons. What was sequenced was peripheral blood. The receptors derive from a man between 18 and 29 years old with active or convalescent COVID-19.

This chain uses TRBV24-1 with TRBJ2-3; TRBD2 matches 7 bases. Germline-derived CDR1 and CDR2 are KGHDR and SFDVKD. The CDR3 is 15 residues long. Trimming took 7 bases from V and 5 from J; bases not matched to a gene: 11. The CDR3 here is CATSPGGGAQDTQYF. DNA of the CDR3: TGTGCCACCAGCCCAGGCGGGGGAGCTCAAGATACGCAGTATTTT.

The chain joins TRBV4-2 to TRBJ1-3; D is uncertain. The CDR3 covers 13 residues. Germline lookup yields CDR1 LGHNA and CDR2 YNFKEQ. The germline V and J ends were trimmed by 2 bases and 6 bases, with 8 bases remaining between them. The CDR3 protein is CASSQNRQNTIYF. The CDR3 DNA is TGTGCCAGCAGCCAAAATAGACAAAACACCATATATTTT.

CDR3 nucleotides: TGTGCCAGCAGTTTCCCCCGACTGAAGTACGAGCAGTACTTC. Encoded protein: CASSFPRLKYEQYF. The chain carries TRBV27 and TRBJ2-7; D gene unclear. CDR1 is MNHEY and CDR2 is SMNVEV in the germline V gene (reference sequence). The germline V and J ends were trimmed by 3 bases and 4 bases, with 13 bases remaining between them. The CDR3 spans 14 residues.

The rearrangement joins TRBV3-1 (or the pseudogene TRBV3-2) to TRBJ2-1; D ambiguous. This CDR3 is 13 amino acids long. CDR1 is LGHDT, CDR2 YNNKEL, per germline (reference sequence). Trimming shortened V by 5 bases and J by 2 bases, and 7 bases separated the two germline ends. CDR3 DNA: TGTGCCAGCAGCGCTAAACCCTACAATGAGCAGTTCTTC. It yields the protein CASSAKPYNEQFF.

The V gene is TRBV7-3, the J gene TRBJ2-1; D gene ambiguous. Trimming cost V 2 bases and J 2 bases, with 13 bases left between them. CDR3 length equals 16 residues. The germline V gene has CDR1 SGHTA and CDR2 FQGTGA. CDR3 bases: TGTGCCAGCAGCTTAGAAAGTAGTTTCCCCTACAATGAGCAGTTCTTC. Translating gives CASSLESSFPYNEQFF. Complete variable domain (other parts from reference TRBV7-3 and TRBJ2-1): GAGVSQTPSNKVTEKGKYVELRCDPISGHTALYWYRQSLGQGPEFLIYFQGTGAADDSGLPNDRFFAVRPEGSVSTLKIQRTERGDSAVYLCASSLESSFPYNEQFFGPGTRLTVL.

This chain connects TRBV15 to TRBJ1-6; 10 positions match TRBD1. This CDR3 contains 15 residues. Germline V gene sequence: CDR1 LNHNV, CDR2 YYDKDF (reference sequence). Losses at the gene ends were 5 bases for V and 9 bases for J; bases not matched to a gene: 7. CDR3 sequence reads: CATSAPDRGFSPLHF. The DNA of the CDR3 is TGTGCCACCAGCGCACCGGACAGGGGGTTTTCACCCCTCCACTTT. The complete variable domain, with remaining parts taken from reference TRBV15 and TRBJ1-6, reads DAMVIQNPRYQVTQFGKPVTLSCSQTLNHNVMYWYQQKSSQAPKLLFHYYDKDFNNEADTPDNFQSRRPNTSFCFLDIRSPGLGDTAMYLCATSAPDRGFSPLHFGNGTRLTVT.

The genes are TRBV12-3 or TRBV12-4 and TRBJ1-3; 8 bases are shared with TRBD1. The CDR3 has 12 residues. V lost 11 bases and J lost 7; bases outside the gene matches: 7. The DNA of the CDR3 is TGTGCCGCACAGGGGGAGTTGAACACCATATATTTT. Protein: CAAQGELNTIYF.

This clone was detected only once. V gene TRBV28 combines with J gene TRBJ1-4; 7 nucleotides match TRBD1. Looked up from germline, CDR1 is MDHEN and CDR2 is SYDVKM. J lost 3 bases, V lost 2 bases, and 0 bases had no gene match. The CDR3 loop spans 14 amino acids. DNA for the CDR3: TGTGCCAGCAGTTTACAGGGGGCTAATGAAAAACTGTTTTTT. The encoded protein is CASSLQGANEKLFF.

This clone was recorded once. The CDR3 sequence is CSASPPLNSNEQFF. As DNA, the CDR3 is TGCAGTGCTAGTCCCCCCCTTAACTCGAATGAGCAGTTCTTC. V gene TRBV20-1 combines with J gene TRBJ2-1; D remains unclear. Germline loops: CDR1 DFQATT, CDR2 SNEGSKA (reference sequence). V lost 3 bases to trimming and J lost 7 bases, with 16 bases between them. CDR3 size: 14 residues.

The chain carries TRBV7-2 and TRBJ2-7; D uncertain. The CDR3 runs to 11 residues. V gave up 4 bases and J gave up 2 bases, with 3 bases separating them. CDR1 is SGHTA, CDR2 FQGNSA, per germline. CDR3 sequence: CASSSTYEQYF. CDR3 in DNA: TGTGCCAGCAGCTCCACCTACGAGCAGTACTTC.

This clone was detected ten times or more. The chain has TRBV7-2 and TRBJ1-1; D gene ambiguous. The CDR3 totals 13 residues. The ends were cut back, 2 bases at V and 6 bases at J, with 10 bases in the middle. Per the germline V gene, CDR1 is SGHTA and CDR2 is FQGNSA. CDR3 sequence reads: CASSLIRRAEAFF. The CDR3 DNA is TGTGCCAGCAGCTTAATCCGGAGGGCTGAAGCTTTCTTT.

The chain recombines TRBV6-5 with TRBJ1-2, with TRBD1 matching over 8 bases. CDR1 is MNHEY, CDR2 SVGAGI, per germline. After removal of 10 bases from V and 3 bases from J, the junction contained 10 bases not matched to a gene. This CDR3 contains 14 residues. This chain's CDR3 is CATVPGGQYYGYTF. The CDR3, as DNA: TGTGCCACCGTTCCAGGGGGCCAATACTATGGCTACACCTTC.

V gene TRBV5-1 combines with J gene TRBJ1-2; D not certain. Germline-derived CDR1 and CDR2 are SGHRS and YFSETQ. This CDR3 has 14 amino acids. The V end lost 0 bases, the J end lost 5 bases, and 11 bases lay between the germline ends. This chain's CDR3 is CASSLADSDYGYTF. CDR3 DNA sequence: TGCGCCAGCAGCTTGGCCGACTCAGATTATGGCTACACCTTC. Complete variable domain (other parts from reference TRBV5-1 and TRBJ1-2): KAGVTQTPRYLIKTRGQQVTLSCSPISGHRSVSWYQQTPGQGLQFLFEYFSETQRNKGNFPGRFSGRQFSNSRSEMNVSTLELGDSALYLCASSLADSDYGYTFGSGTRLTVV.

The rearrangement uses TRBV5-1 and TRBJ2-1, with 9 bases identical to TRBD2. J was trimmed by 2 bases and V by 7 bases; bases with no gene match: 4. The CDR3 extends over 14 amino acids. The germline V gene encodes CDR1 SGHRS and CDR2 YFSETQ. CDR3 sequence: CASSLAGTYNEQFF. The CDR3 nucleotides are TGCGCCAGCTCTCTAGCGGGAACCTACAATGAGCAGTTCTTC.

J is TRBJ1-1 and V is TRBV6-2 or TRBV6-3; no firm D call. The CDR3 has 14 amino acids. The V and J ends lost 2 bases and 0 bases respectively, with 7 bases between them. Germline V lookup: CDR1 MNHEY, CDR2 SVGEGT. Here the CDR3 reads CASSYGQLNTEAFF. The CDR3 nucleotides are TGTGCCAGCAGTTACGGGCAGCTGAACACTGAAGCTTTCTTT.

This clone showed up just once. The J gene is TRBJ2-2, the V gene TRBV10-2, with D perhaps matching TRBD1 (6 bases). Per germline, CDR1 WSHSY and CDR2 SAAADI. This CDR3 is built from 15 residues. V shed 7 bases and J shed 1 base, with 13 bases lying between them. The CDR3 sequence: CASTDRSQNTGELFF. The CDR3, as DNA: TGCGCCAGCACAGACAGGTCACAGAACACCGGGGAGCTGTTTTTT.

The chain combines TRBV11-2 with TRBJ1-5; no reliable D call. Trimming took 5 bases from V and 0 from J, leaving 11 bases between them. The length of the CDR3 is 15 residues. Germline assignment: CDR1 SGHAT and CDR2 FQNNGV. The CDR3: CASSPDQVSNQPQHF. The CDR3 DNA reads TGTGCCAGCAGCCCGGATCAGGTTAGCAATCAGCCCCAGCATTTT.

The rearrangement uses TRBV6-2 or TRBV6-3 and TRBJ2-4; 7 nucleotides align to TRBD1. V lost 4 bases and J lost 5; bases outside the gene matches: 11. The CDR3 consists of 16 residues. CDR1 and CDR2 from the germline V gene are MNHEY and SVGEGT. CDR3 region: CASSSPGTASQNIQYF. The CDR3 coding sequence is TGTGCCAGCAGTTCCCCAGGGACAGCGAGCCAAAACATTCAGTACTTC.

V gene TRBV5-5 combines with J gene TRBJ2-1; D not resolved. Germline values: CDR1 SGHKS, CDR2 YYEKEE (reference sequence). This CDR3 contains 15 residues. Deletions cut 4 bases from V and 2 bases from J, with 13 bases between. In nucleotides, the CDR3 is TGTGCCAGCAGCCGAATAGCAGTCCCCTACAATGAGCAGTTCTTC. This encodes CASSRIAVPYNEQFF.

This clone was seen a few times. This chain joins TRBV27 and TRBJ1-2; TRBD1 matches 7 bases. The CDR3 sequence is 19 residues long. J lost 0 bases, V lost 3 bases, and 16 bases had no gene match. CDR1 is MNHEY, CDR2 SMNVEV, per germline (reference sequence). CDR3 in amino acids: CASSFLTRDSVTPNYGYTF. Here the CDR3 DNA reads TGTGCCAGCAGTTTTCTGACCCGGGACAGCGTAACCCCTAACTATGGCTACACCTTC.

The chain employs TRBV5-4 and TRBJ2-7; D is uncertain. Per the germline V gene, CDR1 is SGHNT and CDR2 is YYREEE (reference sequence). The CDR3 has 12 residues. V lost 4 bases and J lost 3, with 8 bases in between. Written as DNA, the CDR3 is TGTGCCAGCAGCCAAACAAACTACGAGCAGTACTTC. As protein: CASSQTNYEQYF.

The chain uses TRBV4-2 and TRBJ2-3; 10 bases fit TRBD2. Looked up from germline, CDR1 is LGHNA and CDR2 is YNFKEQ. This CDR3 is built from 19 residues. V was clipped by 1 base and J by 1 base; unmatched bases: 11. The DNA for the CDR3 is TGTGCCAGCAGCCAAGTGTTCGCTAGCGGGAGTGGTGGCACAGATACGCAGTATTTT. Translation gives CASSQVFASGSGGTDTQYF.

J is TRBJ1-1 and V is TRBV5-1; D is unresolved. The CDR3 totals 13 residues. Germline V gene data show CDR1 as SGHRS and CDR2 as YFSETQ. V was pared by 2 bases and J by 7 bases, with 12 bases between. CDR3 amino acids: CASSLDGYGEAFF. The DNA of the CDR3 is TGCGCCAGCAGCTTAGACGGGTACGGTGAAGCTTTCTTT.

V is TRBV7-2 and J is TRBJ2-2; 13 bases match TRBD2. The CDR3 is made up of 17 amino acids. Germline-derived CDR1 and CDR2 are SGHTA and FQGNSA. J was trimmed by 1 base and V by 6 bases; bases with no gene match: 5. In DNA form, the CDR3 reads TGTGCCAGCAGAAAGGGGACTAGCGGGGTGAACACCGGGGAGCTGTTTTTT. The encoded protein is CASRKGTSGVNTGELFF.